This TCR beta chain comes out of a study of blood T cell repertoires in COVID-19. TCRdb's table, derived via immunoSEQ multiplex PCR, lists solely in-frame clones and lacks some. The data hold 350,000 to 450,000 clones, with 91% observed a single time. CDR3 length: 13 amino acids. Germline assignment: CDR1 MRHNA and CDR2 SNTAGT. Trimming left V 5 bases short and J 3 bases short, with 8 bases between. Study members were between about 18 and 100 years old and lived in approximately 25 US regions. Cohort placement rested on clinical history that participants reported themselves. The sequenced material came from PBMCs or T cells enriched from blood (not recorded which). The sequence was collected from a woman aged 40-49 years who had been exposed to COVID-19. The V call is TRBV6-4, the J call TRBJ1-5; D call uncertain. The CDR3 reads CASSLGPNQPQHF. The CDR3 DNA sequence: TGTGCCAGCAGTCTCGGTCCCAATCAGCCCCAGCATTTT.